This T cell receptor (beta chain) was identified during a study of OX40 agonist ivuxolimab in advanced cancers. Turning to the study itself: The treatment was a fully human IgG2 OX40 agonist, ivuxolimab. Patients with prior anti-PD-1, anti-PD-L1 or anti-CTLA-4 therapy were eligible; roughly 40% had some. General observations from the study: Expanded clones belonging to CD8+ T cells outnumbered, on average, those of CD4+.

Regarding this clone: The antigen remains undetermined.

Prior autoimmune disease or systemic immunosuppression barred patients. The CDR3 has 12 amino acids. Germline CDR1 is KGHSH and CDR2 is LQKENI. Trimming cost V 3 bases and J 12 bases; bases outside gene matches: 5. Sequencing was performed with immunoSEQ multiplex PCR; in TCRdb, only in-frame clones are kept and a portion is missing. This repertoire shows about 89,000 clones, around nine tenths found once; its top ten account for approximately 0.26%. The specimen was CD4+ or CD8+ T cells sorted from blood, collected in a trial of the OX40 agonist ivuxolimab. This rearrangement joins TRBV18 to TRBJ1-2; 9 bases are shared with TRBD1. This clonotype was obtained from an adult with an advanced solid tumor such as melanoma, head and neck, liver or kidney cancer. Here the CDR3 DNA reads TGTGCCAGCTCACCGAACCGGACAGGGGACACCTTC. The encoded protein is CASSPNRTGDTF.